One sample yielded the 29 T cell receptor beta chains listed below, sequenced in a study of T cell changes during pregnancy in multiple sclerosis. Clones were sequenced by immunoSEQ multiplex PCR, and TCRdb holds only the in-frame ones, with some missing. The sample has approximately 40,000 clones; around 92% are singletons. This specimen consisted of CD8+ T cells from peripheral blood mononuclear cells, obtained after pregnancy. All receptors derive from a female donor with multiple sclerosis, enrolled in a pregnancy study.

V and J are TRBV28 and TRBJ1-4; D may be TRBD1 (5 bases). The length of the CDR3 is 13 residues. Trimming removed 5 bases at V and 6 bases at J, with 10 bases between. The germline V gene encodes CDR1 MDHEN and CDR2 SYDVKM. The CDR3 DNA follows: TGTGCCAGCAGTCCCAGACAGTATGAAAAACTGTTTTTT. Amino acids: CASSPRQYEKLFF.

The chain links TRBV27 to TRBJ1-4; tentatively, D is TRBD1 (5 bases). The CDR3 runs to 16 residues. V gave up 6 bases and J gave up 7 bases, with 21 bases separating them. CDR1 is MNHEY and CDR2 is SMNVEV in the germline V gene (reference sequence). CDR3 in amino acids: CASRAAPGGWAEKLFF. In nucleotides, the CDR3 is TGTGCCAGCAGGGCCGCCCCCGGGGGTTGGGCTGAAAAACTGTTTTTT.

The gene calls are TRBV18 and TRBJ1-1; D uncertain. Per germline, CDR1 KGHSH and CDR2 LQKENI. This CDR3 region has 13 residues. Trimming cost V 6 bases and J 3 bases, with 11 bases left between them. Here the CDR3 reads CASSLGGDTEAFF. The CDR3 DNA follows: TGTGCCAGCTCCCTGGGCGGGGACACTGAAGCTTTCTTT.

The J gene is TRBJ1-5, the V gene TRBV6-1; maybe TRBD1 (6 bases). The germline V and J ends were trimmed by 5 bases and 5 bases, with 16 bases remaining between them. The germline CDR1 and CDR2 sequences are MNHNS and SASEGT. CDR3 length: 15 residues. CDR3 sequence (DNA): TGTGCCAGCAGTCTACATACAGGGAGGGATCAGCCCCAGCATTTT. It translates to CASSLHTGRDQPQHF.

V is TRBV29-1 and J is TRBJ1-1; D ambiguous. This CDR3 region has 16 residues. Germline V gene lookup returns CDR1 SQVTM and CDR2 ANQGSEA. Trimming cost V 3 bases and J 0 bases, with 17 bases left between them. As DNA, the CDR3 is TGCAGCGTTGATACGGGGTTTCAAACCATGAACACTGAAGCTTTCTTT. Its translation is CSVDTGFQTMNTEAFF. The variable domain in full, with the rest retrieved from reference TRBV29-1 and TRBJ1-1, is SAVISQKPSRDICQRGTSLTIQCQVDSQVTMMFWYRQQPGQSLTLIATANQGSEATYESGFVIDKFPISRPNLTFSTLTVSNMSPEDSSIYLCSVDTGFQTMNTEAFFGQGTRLTVV.

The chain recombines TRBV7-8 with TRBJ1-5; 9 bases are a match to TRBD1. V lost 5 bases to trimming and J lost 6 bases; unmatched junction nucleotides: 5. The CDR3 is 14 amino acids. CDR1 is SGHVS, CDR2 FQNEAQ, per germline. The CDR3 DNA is TGTGCCAGCAGCCCCGGGACAGGGAGTCAGCCCCAGCATTTT. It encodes CASSPGTGSQPQHF.

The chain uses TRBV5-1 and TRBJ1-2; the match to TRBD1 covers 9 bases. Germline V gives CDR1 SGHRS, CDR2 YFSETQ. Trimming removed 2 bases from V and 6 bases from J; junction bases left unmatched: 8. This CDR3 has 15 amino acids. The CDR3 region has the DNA TGCGCCAGCAGCTTCTCAACAGGGGGCGCAGATGGCTACACCTTC. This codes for CASSFSTGGADGYTF. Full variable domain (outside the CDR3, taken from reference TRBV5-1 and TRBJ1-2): KAGVTQTPRYLIKTRGQQVTLSCSPISGHRSVSWYQQTPGQGLQFLFEYFSETQRNKGNFPGRFSGRQFSNSRSEMNVSTLELGDSALYLCASSFSTGGADGYTFGSGTRLTVV.

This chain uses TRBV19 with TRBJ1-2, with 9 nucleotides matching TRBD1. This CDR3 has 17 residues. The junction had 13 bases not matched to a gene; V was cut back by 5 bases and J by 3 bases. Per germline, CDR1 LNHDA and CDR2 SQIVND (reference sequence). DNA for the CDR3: TGTGCCAGTAGTCCCGGACAGGGGAGGGGATCAGACTATGGCTACACCTTC. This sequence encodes CASSPGQGRGSDYGYTF.

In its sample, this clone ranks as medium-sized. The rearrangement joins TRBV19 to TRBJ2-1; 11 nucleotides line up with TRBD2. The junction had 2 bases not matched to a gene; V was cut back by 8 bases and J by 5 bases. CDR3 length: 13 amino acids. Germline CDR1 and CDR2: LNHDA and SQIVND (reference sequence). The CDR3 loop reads CASSSGGNNEQFF. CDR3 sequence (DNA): TGTGCCAGTTCTAGCGGGGGGAACAATGAGCAGTTCTTC.

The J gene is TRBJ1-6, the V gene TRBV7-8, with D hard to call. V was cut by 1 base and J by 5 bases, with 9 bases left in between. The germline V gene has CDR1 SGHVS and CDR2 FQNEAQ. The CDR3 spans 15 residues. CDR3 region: CASSLVVGDNSPLHF. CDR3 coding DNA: TGTGCCAGCAGCTTAGTTGTCGGAGATAATTCACCCCTCCACTTT.

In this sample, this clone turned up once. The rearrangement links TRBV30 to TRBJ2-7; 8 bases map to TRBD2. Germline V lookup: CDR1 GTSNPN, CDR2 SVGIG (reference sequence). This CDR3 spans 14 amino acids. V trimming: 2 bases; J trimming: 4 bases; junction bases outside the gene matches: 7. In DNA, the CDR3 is TGTGCCTGGAGTCCCCGAGGCGGGAGGTACGAGCAGTACTTC. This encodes CAWSPRGGRYEQYF.

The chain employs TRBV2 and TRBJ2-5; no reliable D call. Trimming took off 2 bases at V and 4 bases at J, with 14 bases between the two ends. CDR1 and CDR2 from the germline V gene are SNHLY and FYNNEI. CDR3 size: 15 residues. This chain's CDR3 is CASSERSRVGETQYF. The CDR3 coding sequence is TGTGCCAGCAGTGAAAGGTCTAGAGTAGGAGAGACCCAGTACTTC. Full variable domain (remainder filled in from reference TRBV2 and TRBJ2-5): EPEVTQTPSHQVTQMGQEVILRCVPISNHLYFYWYRQILGQKVEFLVSFYNNEISEKSEIFDDQFSVERPDGSNFTLKIRSTKLEDSAMYFCASSERSRVGETQYFGPGTRLLVL.

CDR3 DNA: TGTGCCAGCAGCCGCCCAGGGGGCCACACTGAAGCTTTCTTT. It translates to CASSRPGGHTEAFF. The rearrangement links TRBV28 to TRBJ1-1; 8 bases align to TRBD1. The CDR3 covers 14 residues. Germline V gives CDR1 MDHEN, CDR2 SYDVKM. The trim removed 6 bases at V and 3 bases at J, leaving 6 bases unmatched.

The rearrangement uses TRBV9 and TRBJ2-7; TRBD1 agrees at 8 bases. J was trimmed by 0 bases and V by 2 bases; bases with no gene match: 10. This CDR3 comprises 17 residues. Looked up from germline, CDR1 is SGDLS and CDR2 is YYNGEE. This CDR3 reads CASSVSGGSGSSYEQYF. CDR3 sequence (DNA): TGTGCCAGCAGCGTTTCAGGGGGCTCGGGCAGCTCCTACGAGCAGTACTTC. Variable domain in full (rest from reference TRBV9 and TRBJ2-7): DSGVTQTPKHLITATGQRVTLRCSPRSGDLSVYWYQQSLDQGLQFLIQYYNGEERAKGNILERFSAQQFPDLHSELNLSSLELGDSALYFCASSVSGGSGSSYEQYFGPGTRLTVT.

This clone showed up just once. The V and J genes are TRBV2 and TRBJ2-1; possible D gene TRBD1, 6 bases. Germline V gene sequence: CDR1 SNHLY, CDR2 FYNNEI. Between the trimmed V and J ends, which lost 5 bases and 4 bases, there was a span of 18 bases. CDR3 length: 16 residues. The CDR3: CASSYSNRDKYNEQFF. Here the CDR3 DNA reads TGTGCCAGCAGTTATTCAAACCGGGACAAGTACAATGAGCAGTTCTTC. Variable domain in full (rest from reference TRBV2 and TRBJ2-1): EPEVTQTPSHQVTQMGQEVILRCVPISNHLYFYWYRQILGQKVEFLVSFYNNEISEKSEIFDDQFSVERPDGSNFTLKIRSTKLEDSAMYFCASSYSNRDKYNEQFFGPGTRLTVL.

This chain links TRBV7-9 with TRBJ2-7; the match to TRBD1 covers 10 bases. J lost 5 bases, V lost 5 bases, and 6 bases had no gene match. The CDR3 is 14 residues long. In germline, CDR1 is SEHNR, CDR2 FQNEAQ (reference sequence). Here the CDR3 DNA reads TGTGCCAGCAGCGTAGACAGGGGGCAGAACGAGCAGTACTTC. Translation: CASSVDRGQNEQYF.

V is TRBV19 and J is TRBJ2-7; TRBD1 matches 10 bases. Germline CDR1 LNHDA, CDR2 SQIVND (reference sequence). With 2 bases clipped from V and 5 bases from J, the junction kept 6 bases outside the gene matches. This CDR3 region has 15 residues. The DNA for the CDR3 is TGTGCCAGTAGTATAAAGGGGACAGGGGTAAACGAGCAGTACTTC. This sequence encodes CASSIKGTGVNEQYF.

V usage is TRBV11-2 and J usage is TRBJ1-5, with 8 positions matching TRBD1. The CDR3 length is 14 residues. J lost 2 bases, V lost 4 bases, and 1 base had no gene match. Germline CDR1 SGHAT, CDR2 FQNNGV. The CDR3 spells CASSSGQGNQPQHF. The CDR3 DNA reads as TGTGCCAGCAGCTCGGGACAGGGCAATCAGCCCCAGCATTTT.

The CDR3 region is CASSLPLLLSGTSRYEQFF. As DNA, the CDR3 is TGTGCCAGCAGCTTACCGCTCCTCCTTAGCGGGACCTCAAGGTATGAGCAGTTCTTC. This chain joins TRBV7-9 and TRBJ2-1, with 8 bases that match TRBD2. The CDR3 runs to 19 residues. J gave up 8 bases and V 2 bases, and 20 bases lay outside the gene matches. CDR1 and CDR2 from the germline V gene are SEHNR and FQNEAQ (reference sequence).

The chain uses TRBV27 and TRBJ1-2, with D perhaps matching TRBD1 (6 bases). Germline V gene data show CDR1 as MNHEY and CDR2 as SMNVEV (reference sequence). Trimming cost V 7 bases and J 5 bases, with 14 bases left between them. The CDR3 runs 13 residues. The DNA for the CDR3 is TGTGCCAGCACAGGGGCTCTTGATTATGGCTACACCTTC. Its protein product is CASTGALDYGYTF.

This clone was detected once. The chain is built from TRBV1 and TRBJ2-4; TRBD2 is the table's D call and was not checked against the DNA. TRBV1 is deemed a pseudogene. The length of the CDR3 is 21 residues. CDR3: CTSSQDRTSGGPSLAKNIQYF. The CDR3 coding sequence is TGCACCAGCAGCCAAGATCGGACTAGCGGGGGACCATCCTTAGCCAAAAACATTCAGTACTTC.

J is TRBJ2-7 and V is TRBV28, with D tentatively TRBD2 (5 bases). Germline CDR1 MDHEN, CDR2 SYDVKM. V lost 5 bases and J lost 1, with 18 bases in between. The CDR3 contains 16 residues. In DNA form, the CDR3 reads TGTGCCAGCAGTGACCTCTTGAGCGGTCCTTCCTACGAGCAGTACTTC. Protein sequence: CASSDLLSGPSYEQYF.

CDR3 in DNA: TGTGCCAGCAGTTTACAGACAGGGAACAATGAAAAACTGTTTTTT. Translated, it gives CASSLQTGNNEKLFF. V and J are TRBV27 and TRBJ1-4; 7 bases are shared with TRBD1. The germline V gene encodes CDR1 MNHEY and CDR2 SMNVEV (reference sequence). The CDR3 consists of 15 residues. V gave up 2 bases and J gave up 5 bases; unmatched junction bases: 5.

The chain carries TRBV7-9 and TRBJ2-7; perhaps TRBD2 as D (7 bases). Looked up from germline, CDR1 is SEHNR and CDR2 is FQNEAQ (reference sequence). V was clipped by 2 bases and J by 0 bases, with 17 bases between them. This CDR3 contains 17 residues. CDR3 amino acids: CASSLSGAGASSYEQYF. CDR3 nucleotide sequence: TGTGCCAGCAGCTTAAGCGGGGCGGGGGCGAGCTCCTACGAGCAGTACTTC. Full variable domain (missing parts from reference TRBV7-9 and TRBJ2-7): DTGVSQNPRHKITKRGQNVTFRCDPISEHNRLYWYRQTLGQGPEFLTYFQNEAQLEKSRLLSDRFSAERPKGSFSTLEIQRTEQGDSAMYLCASSLSGAGASSYEQYFGPGTRLTVT.

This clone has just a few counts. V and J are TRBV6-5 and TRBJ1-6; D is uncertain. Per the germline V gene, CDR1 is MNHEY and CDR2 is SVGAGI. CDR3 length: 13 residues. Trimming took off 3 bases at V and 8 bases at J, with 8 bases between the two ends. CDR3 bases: TGTGCCAGCAGTTATGTGGCCTATTCACCCCTCCACTTT. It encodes CASSYVAYSPLHF.

CDR3 nucleotide sequence: TGTGCCAGCAGAAGGACAGCTTTGAACACTGAAGCTTTCTTT. It codes for CASRRTALNTEAFF. The rearrangement joins TRBV27 to TRBJ1-1, with a possible D match to TRBD1 (6 bases). The ends were cut back, 6 bases at V and 0 bases at J, with 11 bases in the middle. The germline CDR1 and CDR2 sequences are MNHEY and SMNVEV (reference sequence). The CDR3 sequence is 14 residues long.

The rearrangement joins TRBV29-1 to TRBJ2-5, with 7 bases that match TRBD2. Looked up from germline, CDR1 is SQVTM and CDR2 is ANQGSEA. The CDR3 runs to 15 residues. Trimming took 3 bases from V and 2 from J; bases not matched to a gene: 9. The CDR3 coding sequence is TGCAGCGTTGAGCTAGCGGTCTTCTCACAAGAGACCCAGTACTTC. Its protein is CSVELAVFSQETQYF.

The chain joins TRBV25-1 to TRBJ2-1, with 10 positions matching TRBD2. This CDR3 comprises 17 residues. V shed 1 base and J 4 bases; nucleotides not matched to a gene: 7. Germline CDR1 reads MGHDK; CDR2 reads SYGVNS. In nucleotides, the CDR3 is TGTGCCAGCAGTGAATCCACTAGCGGGGTTCCTTACAATGAGCAGTTCTTC. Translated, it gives CASSESTSGVPYNEQFF.

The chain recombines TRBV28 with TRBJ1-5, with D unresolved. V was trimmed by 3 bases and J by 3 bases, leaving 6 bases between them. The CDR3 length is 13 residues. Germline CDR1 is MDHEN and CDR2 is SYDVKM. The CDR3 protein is CASSLTDNQPQHF. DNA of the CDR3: TGTGCCAGCAGTTTGACTGACAATCAGCCCCAGCATTTT.